These 9 T cell receptor beta chains were sequenced from one sample in a study of blood T cell repertoires in COVID-19. The assay was immunoSEQ multiplex PCR, and TCRdb's table has in-frame clones only and misses some. The sample contains nearly 250,000 clones, roughly 83% of which appear only once. The sequenced material came from PBMCs or T cells enriched from blood (not recorded which). All receptors come from a woman between 45 and 65 years old who had recovered from COVID-19.

The rearrangement links TRBV7-2 to TRBJ1-4; possible D gene TRBD1, 6 bases. CDR3 length: 15 residues. Looked up from germline, CDR1 is SGHTA and CDR2 is FQGNSA. V was shortened by 2 bases and J by 7 bases, with 14 bases between the two germline ends. CDR3 in DNA: TGTGCCAGCAGCTTATACAGGGAGGGGGGTGAAAAACTGTTTTTT. Translated, it gives CASSLYREGGEKLFF. Variable domain in full (rest from reference TRBV7-2 and TRBJ1-4): GAGVSQSPSNKVTEKGKDVELRCDPISGHTALYWYRQSLGQGLEFLIYFQGNSAPDKSGLPSDRFSAERTGGSVSTLTIQRTQQEDSAVYLCASSLYREGGEKLFFGSGTQLSVL.

Comment on this clone: Mismatch with germline at one junction end may stem from a read error. This chain joins TRBV20-1 and TRBJ1-2; TRBD1 aligns across 9 bases. The CDR3 has 10 residues. Germline CDR1 reads DFQATT; CDR2 reads SNEGSKA (reference sequence). In DNA, the CDR3 is TGCAGTGCTGGACAGGGGCTGTCTCCCTTC. As protein: CSAGQGLSPF.

This chain links TRBV12-3 or TRBV12-4 with TRBJ2-1; 7 positions match TRBD2. The CDR3 runs to 13 residues. V lost 6 bases, J lost 6 bases, and 5 bases stayed unmatched. As DNA, the CDR3 is TGTGCCAGCAGCCGACTAGCCCTCAATGAGCAGTTCTTC. This codes for CASSRLALNEQFF.

For the CDR3, the DNA is TGTGCCAGCAGTAGGACAAACAGGGGCGGCACTGAAGCTTTCTTT. Its protein is CASSRTNRGGTEAFF. V usage is TRBV27 and J usage is TRBJ1-1; 7 bases fit TRBD1. V shed 5 bases, J shed 4 bases, and the junction held 10 bases outside the gene matches. This CDR3 spans 15 amino acids. The germline gives CDR1 MNHEY, CDR2 SMNVEV (reference sequence).

This chain connects TRBV28 to TRBJ2-5; 10 positions match TRBD2. This CDR3 is 15 amino acids long. V was clipped by 5 bases and J by 1 base; unmatched bases: 4. Germline V gene sequence: CDR1 MDHEN, CDR2 SYDVKM. CDR3 nucleotide sequence: TGTGCCAGCAGTCCGGGACTAGCGCCCCAAGAGACCCAGTACTTC. It translates to CASSPGLAPQETQYF. Full variable domain (missing parts from reference TRBV28 and TRBJ2-5): DVKVTQSSRYLVKRTGEKVFLECVQDMDHENMFWYRQDPGLGLRLIYFSYDVKMKEKGDIPEGYSVSREKKERFSLILESASTNQTSMYLCASSPGLAPQETQYFGPGTRLLVL.

The genes are TRBV5-4 and TRBJ2-7; TRBD2 aligns across 7 bases. The V and J ends lost 1 base and 3 bases, in that order; junction bases with no gene match: 10. CDR1 SGHNT and CDR2 YYREEE come from the germline V gene (reference sequence). This CDR3 has 16 residues. The CDR3 is CASSLPGPPGGYEQYF. Here the CDR3 DNA reads TGTGCCAGCAGCTTGCCGGGTCCCCCGGGGGGCTACGAGCAGTACTTC.

The chain recombines TRBV30 with TRBJ1-5; D may be TRBD1 (5 bases). The CDR3 sequence is 15 residues long. The V gene's germline CDR1 is GTSNPN and CDR2 SVGIG (reference sequence). The V end lost 0 bases, the J end lost 2 bases, and 11 bases lay between the germline ends. The CDR3 coding sequence is TGTGCCTGGAGTGTAGGGGCAACGGGCAATCAGCCCCAGCATTTT. The encoded protein is CAWSVGATGNQPQHF.

The chain uses TRBV2 and TRBJ1-3; D call uncertain. The V gene's germline CDR1 is SNHLY and CDR2 FYNNEI. The ends were cut back, 7 bases at V and 0 bases at J, with 7 bases in the middle. The CDR3 length is 13 residues. This CDR3 reads CASMENSGNTIYF. CDR3 DNA: TGTGCCAGCATGGAGAACTCTGGAAACACCATATATTTT.

V is TRBV18 and J is TRBJ2-7, with 7 bases that match TRBD1. V dropped 1 base and J dropped 5; count of bases not matched to a gene: 2. There are 13 residues in the CDR3. CDR1 and CDR2 (germline): KGHSH, LQKENI. CDR3 sequence (DNA): TGTGCCAGCTCACCACGTCAGGGGGACGAGCAGTACTTC. Its translation is CASSPRQGDEQYF.